These T cell receptor beta chains were read from a single sample in a study of blood T cells in healthy people across ages. TCRdb independently ran MiXCR on the 5' RACE reads; one entry per CDR3 protein. The sample includes 920,000 or so distinct CDR3 sequences, 40% to 50% of them seen just once. The sequencing input was blood. Receptors were obtained from a woman between 55 and 75 years old in good health. CDR3s leave out the opening cysteine and the closing phenylalanine or tryptophan.

j_call | v_call | cdr3_aa
TRBJ2-7 | TRBV20-1 | SARDASKVSYEQY
TRBJ1-2 | TRBV9 | ASSVGGDRNYGYT
TRBJ2-7 | TRBV7-8 | ASRLDLGTPHHEQY
TRBJ2-7 | TRBV10-3 | AISERSGAREQY
TRBJ2-7 | TRBV6-5 | ASNGGRGSEQY
NA | TRBV4-1 | ASSQDRGAGDEQY
TRBJ2-3 | TRBV20-1 | SARGLTGPTDTQY
TRBJ2-3 | TRBV7-8 | ASSLLPPPTDTQY
TRBJ2-7 | TRBV12-3/TRBV12-4 | ASSLTDEQY
TRBJ2-3 | TRBV27 | ASSIRLGQERLAGDTQY
TRBJ2-1 | TRBV6-5 | ASSYDGRDEQF
TRBJ2-7 | TRBV6-6 | ASSSTGGLDEQY
TRBJ2-7 | TRBV5-1 | ASSLATGFSYEQY
TRBJ2-7 | TRBV18 | ASSPLRGAGTGEQY
TRBJ2-7 | TRBV29-1 | SGRGAAYEQY
TRBJ2-7 | TRBV10-3 | AISEIGSSYEQY
NA | TRBV5-1 | ASSLNSGASYEQY
TRBJ2-2 | TRBV29-1 | SVERETGELF
TRBJ2-3 | TRBV5-4 | ASSLSDSPPLDTQY
NA | TRBV3-1 | ASSPTGNSEQY
TRBJ1-5 | TRBV6-6 | ASSYPTTGSNQPQH
TRBJ2-5 | TRBV28 | ASRASGTTETQY
TRBJ2-4 | TRBV7-3 | ASSRTGVGDIQY
TRBJ1-2 | TRBV7-9 | ASSRQLTGGSYT
TRBJ2-2 | TRBV3-1 | ASSQDGSGPTGELF
TRBJ2-1 | TRBV5-1 | ASSLTPPNNEQF
TRBJ2-1 | TRBV7-3 | ASSLRGGRCNEQF
TRBJ1-1 | TRBV9 | ASSKVDTEAF
TRBJ1-2 | TRBV18 | ANSPKTGMGPLFGYT
TRBJ2-4 | TRBV11-2 | ASSLGLIADRLNIQY
NA | TRBV3-1 | ASSQVGVIGRAHEQY
TRBJ2-2 | TRBV30 | AGEAAAGELF
TRBJ2-1 | TRBV6-4 | ASRPGLGSYEQF
TRBJ1-1 | TRBV29-1 | SVVKGVNTEAF
TRBJ2-3 | TRBV15 | ATSRAISTDTQY
TRBJ2-7 | TRBV7-8 | AGSWTSGLYEQY
TRBJ2-6 | TRBV29-1 | SASDRGTGANVLT